Sequencing of this TCR beta chain was carried out in a study of regulatory T cells in long-lasting Graves disease. In the study overall: Antithyroid drug intake by newly diagnosed Graves' patients had lasted under 3 months. General observations from the study: Among persistent patients, a larger number of public clonotypes were shared (about 3,000) than among newly diagnosed patients (under 1,000). Persistent Graves' patients showed reduced TCR diversity versus newly diagnosed patients.

The germline V and J ends were trimmed by 2 bases and 4 bases, with 10 bases remaining between them. The CDR3 runs 14 residues. The V gene's germline CDR1 is SGHTA and CDR2 FQGNSA. Researchers made TCR beta libraries by using iRepertoire HTBI primers and running Arm-PCR on CDR3 regions. TCRdb reprocessed the multiplex PCR reads with MiXCR, giving one entry per CDR3 protein. The sample has about 540,000 distinct CDR3 sequences, about 13% seen once. Time point denoted: newly diagnosed GD, antithyroid drugs for less than 3 months. Following extraction of RNA from PBMCs, that RNA was used to make the TCR library. About 8.8 milliliters of peripheral blood went into EDTA tubes. There are many counts of this clonotype. Its specificity is unknown. These same records also appear under a second study, on T cells in Graves' hyperthyroidism and ophthalmopathy.

J is TRBJ2-3 and V is TRBV7-2; D is tentatively TRBD1 or TRBD2 (5 bases each). The material sequenced was peripheral blood mononuclear cells (PBMCs), taken at new diagnosis, from a patient treated with antithyroid drugs. The sequence was obtained from a man aged 25 to 40 with Graves disease. CDR3 coding DNA: TGTGCCAGCAGCTTATCGAGGGGTCCAGATACGCAGTATTTT. Amino acid sequence: CASSLSRGPDTQYF.